This TCR beta chain was obtained from a study of CD8+ T cells in alopecia areata. Sorting of CD4+ and CD8+ T cells was performed on PBMCs. Sequencing templates came from extracted RNA that was reverse transcribed into cDNA. Data came from immunoSEQ multiplex PCR; TCRdb stores just in-frame clones and leaves some out. The sample consists of around 120,000 clones, around two fifths of them appearing once. The CDR3 contains 14 residues. The V gene's germline CDR1 is MGHDK and CDR2 SYGVNS. Trimming stripped 1 base from V and 4 bases from J, with 10 bases between. The chain couples TRBV25-1 to TRBJ1-1; D gene uncertain. This clonotype originated in a human donor with alopecia areata. Sequenced sample: CD4+ T cells sorted from blood. Here the CDR3 reads CASSEFAVGTEAFF. For the CDR3, the DNA is TGTGCCAGCAGTGAATTCGCGGTGGGCACTGAAGCTTTCTTT.